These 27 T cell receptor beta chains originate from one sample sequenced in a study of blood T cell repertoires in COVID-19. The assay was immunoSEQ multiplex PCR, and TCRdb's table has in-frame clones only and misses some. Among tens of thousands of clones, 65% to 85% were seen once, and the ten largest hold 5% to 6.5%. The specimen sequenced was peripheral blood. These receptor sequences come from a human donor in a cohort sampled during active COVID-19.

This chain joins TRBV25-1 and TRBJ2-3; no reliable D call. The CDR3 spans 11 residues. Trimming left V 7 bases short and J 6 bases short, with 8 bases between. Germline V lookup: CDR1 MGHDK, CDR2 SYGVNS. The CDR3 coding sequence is TGTGCCAGCACCCAGTGGGATACGCAGTATTTT. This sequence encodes CASTQWDTQYF.

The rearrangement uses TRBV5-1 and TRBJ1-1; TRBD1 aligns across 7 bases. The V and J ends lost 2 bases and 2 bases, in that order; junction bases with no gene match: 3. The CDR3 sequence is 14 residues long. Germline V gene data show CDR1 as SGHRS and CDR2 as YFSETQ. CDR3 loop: CASSLRQGNTEAFF. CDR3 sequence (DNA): TGCGCCAGCAGCTTACGACAGGGAAACACTGAAGCTTTCTTT.

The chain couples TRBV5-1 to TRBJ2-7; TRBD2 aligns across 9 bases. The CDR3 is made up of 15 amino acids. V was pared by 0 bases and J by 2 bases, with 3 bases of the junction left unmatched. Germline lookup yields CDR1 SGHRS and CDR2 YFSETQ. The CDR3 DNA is TGCGCCAGCAGCTTGGAGCTAGCGGGAACCTACGAGCAGTACTTC. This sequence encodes CASSLELAGTYEQYF.

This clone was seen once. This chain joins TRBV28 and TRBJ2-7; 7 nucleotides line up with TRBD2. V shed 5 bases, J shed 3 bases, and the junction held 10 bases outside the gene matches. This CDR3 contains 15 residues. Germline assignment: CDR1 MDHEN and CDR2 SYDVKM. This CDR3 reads CASSGKRGTIYEQYF. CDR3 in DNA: TGTGCCAGCAGTGGGAAGCGGGGTACGATCTACGAGCAGTACTTC.

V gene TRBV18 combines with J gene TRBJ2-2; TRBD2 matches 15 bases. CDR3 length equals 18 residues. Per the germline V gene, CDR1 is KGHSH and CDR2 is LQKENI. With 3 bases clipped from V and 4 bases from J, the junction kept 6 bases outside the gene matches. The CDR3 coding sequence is TGTGCCAGCTCACCCCCGGGACTAGCGGGGGGATTCACCGGGGAGCTGTTTTTT. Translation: CASSPPGLAGGFTGELFF.

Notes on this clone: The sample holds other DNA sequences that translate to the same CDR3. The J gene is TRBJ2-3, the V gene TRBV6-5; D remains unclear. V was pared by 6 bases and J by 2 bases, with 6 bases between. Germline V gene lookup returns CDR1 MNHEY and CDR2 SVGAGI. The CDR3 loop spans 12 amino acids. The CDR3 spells CASRDNTDTQYF. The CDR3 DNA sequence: TGTGCCAGCAGAGACAACACAGATACGCAGTATTTT.

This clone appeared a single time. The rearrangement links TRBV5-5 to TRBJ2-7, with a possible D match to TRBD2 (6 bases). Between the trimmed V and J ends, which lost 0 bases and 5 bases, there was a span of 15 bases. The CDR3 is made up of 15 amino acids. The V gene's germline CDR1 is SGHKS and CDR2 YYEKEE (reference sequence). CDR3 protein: CASSLVAAGTHEQYF. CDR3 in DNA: TGTGCCAGCAGCTTGGTGGCAGCGGGCACCCACGAGCAGTACTTC.

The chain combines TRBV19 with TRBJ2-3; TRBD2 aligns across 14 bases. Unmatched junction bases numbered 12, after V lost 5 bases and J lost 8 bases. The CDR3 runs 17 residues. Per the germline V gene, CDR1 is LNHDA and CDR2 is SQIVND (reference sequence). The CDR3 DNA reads TGTGCCAGTAGTTCGGGACTAGCGGGAGTTAGGGAAGCTACGCAGTATTTT. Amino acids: CASSSGLAGVREATQYF.

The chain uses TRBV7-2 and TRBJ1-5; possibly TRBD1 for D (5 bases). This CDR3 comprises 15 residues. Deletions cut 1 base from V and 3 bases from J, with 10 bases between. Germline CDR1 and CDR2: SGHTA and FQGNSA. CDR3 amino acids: CASSLEQGLNQPQHF. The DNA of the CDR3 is TGTGCCAGCAGCTTAGAGCAGGGACTCAATCAGCCCCAGCATTTT. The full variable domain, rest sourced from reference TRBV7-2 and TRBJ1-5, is GAGVSQSPSNKVTEKGKDVELRCDPISGHTALYWYRQSLGQGLEFLIYFQGNSAPDKSGLPSDRFSAERTGGSVSTLTIQRTQQEDSAVYLCASSLEQGLNQPQHFGDGTRLSIL.

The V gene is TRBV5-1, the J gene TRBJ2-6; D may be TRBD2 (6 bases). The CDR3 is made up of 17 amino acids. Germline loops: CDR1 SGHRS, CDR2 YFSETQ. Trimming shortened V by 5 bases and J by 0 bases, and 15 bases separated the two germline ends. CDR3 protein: CASRWAVGGSGANVLTF. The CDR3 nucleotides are TGCGCCAGCAGGTGGGCCGTGGGGGGCTCTGGGGCCAACGTCCTGACTTTC.

CDR3 protein: CASSTGTDDYEQYF. CDR3 nucleotide sequence: TGTGCCAGCAGTACCGGGACAGATGATTACGAGCAGTACTTC. The J gene is TRBJ2-7, the V gene TRBV2; 7 bases line up with TRBD1. The V and J ends lost 5 bases and 4 bases, in that order; junction bases with no gene match: 8. The CDR3 consists of 14 residues. Germline CDR1 SNHLY, CDR2 FYNNEI.

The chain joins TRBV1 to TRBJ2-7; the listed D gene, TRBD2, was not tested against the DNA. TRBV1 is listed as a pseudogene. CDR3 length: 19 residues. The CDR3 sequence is CTSSQDKATSGPSLQEQYF. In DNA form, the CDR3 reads TGCACCAGCAGCCAAGATAAAGCAACTAGCGGCCCCTCTCTCCAGGAGCAGTACTTC.

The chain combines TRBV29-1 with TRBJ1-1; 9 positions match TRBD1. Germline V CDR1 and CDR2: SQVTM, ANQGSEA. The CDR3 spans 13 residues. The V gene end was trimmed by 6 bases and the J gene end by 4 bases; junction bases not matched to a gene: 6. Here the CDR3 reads CSVTGGYATEAFF. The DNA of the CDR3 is TGCAGCGTCACAGGGGGCTACGCCACTGAAGCTTTCTTT. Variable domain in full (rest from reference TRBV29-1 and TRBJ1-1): SAVISQKPSRDICQRGTSLTIQCQVDSQVTMMFWYRQQPGQSLTLIATANQGSEATYESGFVIDKFPISRPNLTFSTLTVSNMSPEDSSIYLCSVTGGYATEAFFGQGTRLTVV.

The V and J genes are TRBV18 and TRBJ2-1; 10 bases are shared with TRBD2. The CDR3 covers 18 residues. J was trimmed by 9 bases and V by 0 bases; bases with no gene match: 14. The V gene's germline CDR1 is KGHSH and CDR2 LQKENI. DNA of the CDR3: TGTGCCAGCTCACCACCCGGGTCGGGACTAGCGAGGTTGGCTGAGCAGTTCTTC. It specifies CASSPPGSGLARLAEQFF.

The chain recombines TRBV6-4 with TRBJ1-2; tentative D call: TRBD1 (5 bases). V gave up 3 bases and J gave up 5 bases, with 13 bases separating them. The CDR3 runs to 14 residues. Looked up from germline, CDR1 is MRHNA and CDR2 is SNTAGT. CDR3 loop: CASSERGTTYGYTF. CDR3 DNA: TGTGCCAGCAGTGAAAGGGGTACCACATATGGCTACACCTTC.

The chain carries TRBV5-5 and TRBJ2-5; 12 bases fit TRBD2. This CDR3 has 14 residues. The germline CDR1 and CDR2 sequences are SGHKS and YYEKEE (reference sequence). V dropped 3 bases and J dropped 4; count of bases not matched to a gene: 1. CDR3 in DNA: TGTGCCAGCAGCTCGACTAGCGGGGGAGAGACCCAGTACTTC. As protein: CASSSTSGGETQYF.

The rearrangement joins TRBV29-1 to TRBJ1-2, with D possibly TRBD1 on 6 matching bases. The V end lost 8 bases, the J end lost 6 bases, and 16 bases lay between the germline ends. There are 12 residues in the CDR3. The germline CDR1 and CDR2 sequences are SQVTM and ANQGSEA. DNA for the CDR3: TGCAGCCTACCGGACAGAAACCATGGCTACACCTTC. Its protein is CSLPDRNHGYTF.

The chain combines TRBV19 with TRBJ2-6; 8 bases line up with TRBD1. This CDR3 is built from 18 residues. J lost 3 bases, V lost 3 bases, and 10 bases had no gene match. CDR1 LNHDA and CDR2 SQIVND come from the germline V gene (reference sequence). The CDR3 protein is CASSMGRTGHGGANVLTF. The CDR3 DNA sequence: TGTGCCAGTAGTATGGGGAGGACAGGGCACGGTGGGGCCAACGTCCTGACTTTC.

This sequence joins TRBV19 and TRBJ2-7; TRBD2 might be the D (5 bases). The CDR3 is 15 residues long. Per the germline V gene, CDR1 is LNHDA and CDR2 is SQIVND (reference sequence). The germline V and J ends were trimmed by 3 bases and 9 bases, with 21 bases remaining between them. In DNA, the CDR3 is TGTGCCAGTAGTATGGAGGCAGGTGGGCCTTATGGGCAGTACTTC. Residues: CASSMEAGGPYGQYF.

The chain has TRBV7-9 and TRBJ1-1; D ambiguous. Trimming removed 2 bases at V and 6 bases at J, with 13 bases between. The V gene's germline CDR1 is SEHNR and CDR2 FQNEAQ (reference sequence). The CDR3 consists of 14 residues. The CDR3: CASSLIGSSAEAFF. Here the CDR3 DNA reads TGTGCCAGCAGCTTAATCGGGTCTTCGGCTGAAGCTTTCTTT.

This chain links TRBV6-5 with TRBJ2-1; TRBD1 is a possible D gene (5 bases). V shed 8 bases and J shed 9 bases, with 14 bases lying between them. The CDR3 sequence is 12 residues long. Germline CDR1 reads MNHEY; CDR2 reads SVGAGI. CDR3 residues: CASGRIRAEQFF. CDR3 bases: TGTGCCAGCGGACGGATCAGGGCTGAGCAGTTCTTC.

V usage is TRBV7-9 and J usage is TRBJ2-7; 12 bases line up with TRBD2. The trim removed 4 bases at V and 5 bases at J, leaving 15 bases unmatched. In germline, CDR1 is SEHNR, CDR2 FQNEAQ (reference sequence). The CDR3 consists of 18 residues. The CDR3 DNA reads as TGTGCCAGCAGCTCACCCCTGGGACTAGCGGGCACGGGTGACGAGCAGTACTTC. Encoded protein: CASSSPLGLAGTGDEQYF. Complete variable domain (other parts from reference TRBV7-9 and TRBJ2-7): DTGVSQNPRHKITKRGQNVTFRCDPISEHNRLYWYRQTLGQGPEFLTYFQNEAQLEKSRLLSDRFSAERPKGSFSTLEIQRTEQGDSAMYLCASSSPLGLAGTGDEQYFGPGTRLTVT.

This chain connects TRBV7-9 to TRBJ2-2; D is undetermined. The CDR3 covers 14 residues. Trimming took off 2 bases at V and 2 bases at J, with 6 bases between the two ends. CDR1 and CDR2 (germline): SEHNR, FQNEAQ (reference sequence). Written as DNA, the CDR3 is TGTGCCAGCAGCTTACCTGTAAACACCGGGGAGCTGTTTTTT. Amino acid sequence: CASSLPVNTGELFF.

CDR3 DNA sequence: TGTGCCAGCAGCCGAGACGGAAAGCGGGAGACCCAGTACTTC. It codes for CASSRDGKRETQYF. The chain uses TRBV14 and TRBJ2-5; D possibly corresponds to TRBD2 (5 bases). In germline, CDR1 is SGHDN, CDR2 FVKESK. The V and J ends lost 4 bases and 5 bases respectively, with 14 bases between them. The CDR3 has 14 amino acids.

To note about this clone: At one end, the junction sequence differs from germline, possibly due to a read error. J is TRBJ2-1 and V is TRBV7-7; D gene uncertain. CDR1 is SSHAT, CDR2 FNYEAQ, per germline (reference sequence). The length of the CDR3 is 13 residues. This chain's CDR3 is CASSLGLRFEQFF. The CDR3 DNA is TGTGCTAGCAGCTTAGGATTGCGCTTTGAGCAGTTCTTC.

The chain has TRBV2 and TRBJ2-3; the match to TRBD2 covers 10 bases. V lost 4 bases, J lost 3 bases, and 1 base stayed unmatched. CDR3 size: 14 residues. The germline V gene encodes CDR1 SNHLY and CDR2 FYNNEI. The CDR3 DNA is TGTGCCAGCAGTGGGACTAGCGGTACAGATACGCAGTATTTT. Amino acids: CASSGTSGTDTQYF.

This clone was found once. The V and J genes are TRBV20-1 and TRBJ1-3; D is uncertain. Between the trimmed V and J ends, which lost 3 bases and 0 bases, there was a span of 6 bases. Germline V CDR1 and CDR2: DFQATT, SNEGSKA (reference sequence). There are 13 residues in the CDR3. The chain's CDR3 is CSASPGSGNTIYF. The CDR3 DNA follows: TGCAGTGCTAGTCCCGGCTCTGGAAACACCATATATTTT.